What follows are 2 T cell receptor beta chains derived from one specimen sequenced in a study of blood T cell repertoires in COVID-19. Using immunoSEQ multiplex PCR, the repertoire was profiled, and TCRdb retains in-frame clones only, with some absent. The sample carries about 250,000 clones, 70% to 90% recorded once. Sequencing used peripheral blood. The receptor set was obtained from a woman aged 30 to 39 with active or convalescent COVID-19.

This clone appeared a single time. DNA for the CDR3: TGTGCCAGCAGCTTCGAGAACGAGCAGTACTTC. Translation: CASSFENEQYF. V is TRBV7-9 and J is TRBJ2-7; unclear D gene. The CDR3 contains 11 residues. Per the germline V gene, CDR1 is SEHNR and CDR2 is FQNEAQ (reference sequence). Trimming pared 3 bases from V and 5 bases from J, leaving 5 bases between. The full variable domain, with the rest looked up from reference TRBV7-9 and TRBJ2-7, is DTGVSQNPRHKITKRGQNVTFRCDPISEHNRLYWYRQTLGQGPEFLTYFQNEAQLEKSRLLSDRFSAERPKGSFSTLEIQRTEQGDSAMYLCASSFENEQYFGPGTRLTVT.

This clone showed up just a few times. Distinct nucleotide sequences in the sample also encode this CDR3. The chain has TRBV4-1 and TRBJ2-1; a possible D gene is TRBD2 (5 bases). Germline lookup yields CDR1 MGHRA and CDR2 YSYEKL. There are 14 residues in the CDR3. The V and J ends lost 0 bases and 4 bases respectively, with 7 bases between them. Here the CDR3 reads CASSQDSAYNEQFF. The CDR3 DNA is TGCGCCAGCAGCCAAGATAGCGCTTACAATGAGCAGTTCTTC.